The source of this TCR beta chain is a study of blood T cell repertoires in COVID-19 (dated by TCRdb to the early 2020s). In the study overall: The collaborator samples originated in the United States, Italy and Spain and spanned the acute and convalescent phases of COVID-19. A de-identified subject ID, COVID-19 status, age in years and sex were almost always included in the sample metadata. Deeply sampled blood TCRbeta repertoires from subjects exposed to, actively infected with, or recovered from COVID-19 were included in the dataset. Samples came from the ongoing ImmuneRACE study (first 160 participants) plus 1,254 subjects from 6 global collaborators. The prospective study material was composed of cDNA or gDNA derived from T cells, B-cell-depleted T cells, or PBMCs. The repertoires were released in a freely available public database intended as a resource for research on the immune response to SARS-CoV-2. Where available, HLA class I and class II types were taken from metadata supplied by the sample provider and were not determined by assay-based typing. Here is what the overall study found, with its caveats: How much clinical and demographic metadata was included differed by source and by participant, and the metadata was provided uncurated.

Collaborating institutions collected whole blood in K2EDTA tubes following their own protocols. For TCRbeta analysis, collaborators shipped samples as frozen whole blood, isolated PBMCs, or DNA extracted from either of those sample types. TCRbeta CDR3 regions were amplified from genomic DNA using the immunoSEQ Assay, a bias-controlled multiplex PCR. The published analysis was carried out like this. Within the assay, amplification of reference gene primers was used to estimate how many nucleated cells each sample contained. To quantify the absolute abundance of each unique TCRbeta CDR3 rearrangement, sequence reads were collapsed and filtered. Productive Simpson clonality was computed per sample as the square root of Simpson's diversity index over productive rearrangements. TCRdb provides this immuneACCESS table in a form limited to in-frame rearrangements. Some clones are lacking; in checked studies, under half of them reflect an unresolved V gene, and why the rest are absent is not known. The DNA was the basis for D and trimming; V, J and clone size are from that table. The sample profile shows hundreds of thousands of clones; over 70% of them were found once. Roughly 8.2% of the sample is held by the ten biggest clonotypes.

From cysteine to phenylalanine, the CDR3 is 15 amino acids long. Only the CDR3 DNA is retained, 45 bases long and in frame from the first base. CDR1 MGHRA and CDR2 YSYEKL were looked up in the germline V gene. Trimming removed 1 base from V and 3 bases from J, leaving 13 bases between the germline ends. Note on this clone: Its antigen remains undetermined. It has no much larger one-base neighbor in the sample; base qualities were not kept.

Source material: peripheral blood. This sequence originates from a woman in her forties or fifties with acute or convalescent COVID-19. The chain links TRBV4-1 with TRBJ2-7; TRBD2 is perhaps the D gene, given 6 matching bases. Here the CDR3 is given as CASSQGGSGHYEQYF. The DNA reads TGCGCCAGCAGCCAAGGGGGTAGCGGACACTACGAGCAGTACTTC.